The rows below give T cell receptor beta chains drawn from one sample of a study of human T cells and chemical hapten exposure. TCRdb re-derived calls from the RACE reads in MiXCR, one entry per CDR3 protein. This table holds more than 85,000 distinct CDR3 sequences, about 34% found once. Sequencing used whole blood, obtained in connection with sensitization to the hapten diphenylcyclopropenone (DPC). The receptors originated from a man between 35 and 55 years old with alopecia areata. Some clones in this sample may be carry-over from other donors' samples. CDR3s include the opening cysteine and the closing phenylalanine or tryptophan. The D gene is left open where the match is weak. Only some rows state a clone size, as once, few, many or a class for expanded clones.

NA	TRBV7-9	TRBJ2-3	NA	CASSLLGWGTDTQYF	TGTGCCAGCAGCTTACTAGGGTGGGGCACAGATACGCAGTATTTT
NA	TRBV5-4	TRBJ1-4	NA	CASSHGGATNEKLFF	TGTGCCAGCAGCCACGGCGGAGCAACTAATGAAAAACTGTTTTTT
NA	TRBV7-2	TRBJ1-2	few	CASSPYRVPHYGYTF	TGTGCCAGCAGCCCATACAGGGTCCCTCACTATGGCTACACCTTC
NA	TRBV20-1	TRBJ2-7	NA	CSARYTGTYEQYF	TGCAGTGCTAGGTACACTGGAACCTACGAGCAGTACTTC
TRBD2	TRBV9	TRBJ2-3	NA	CASSVGVSESRGLSTDTQYF	TGTGCCAGCAGCGTAGGAGTTTCGGAGAGTAGGGGACTAAGCACAGATACGCAGTATTTT
NA	TRBV7-2	TRBJ2-2	NA	CASSLVGSNTGELFF	TGTGCCAGCAGCTTAGTGGGCTCGAACACCGGGGAGCTGTTTTTT
NA	TRBV4-2	TRBJ2-2	NA	CASSQDPGSSYTGELFF	TGTGCCAGCAGCCAAGATCCGGGTAGCAGTTACACCGGGGAGCTGTTTTTT
TRBD2	TRBV6-5	TRBJ2-1	few	CASSYLLGSGSFF	TGTGCCAGCAGTTACCTATTGGGTAGCGGGAGTTTCTTC
TRBD1	TRBV5-6	TRBJ2-2	few	CASSLVKDRDTGELFF	TGTGCCAGCAGCTTGGTAAAGGACAGGGACACCGGGGAGCTGTTTTTT
NA	TRBV4-2	TRBJ2-3	NA	CASSQRNPRAGSTDTQYF	TGTGCCAGCAGCCAACGTAACCCCAGGGCGGGGAGCACAGATACGCAGTATTTT
NA	TRBV6-6	TRBJ1-3	NA	CASSYSSWGAGGNTIYF	TGTGCCAGCAGTTACTCGAGTTGGGGGGCGGGCGGAAACACCATATATTTT
NA	TRBV6-5	TRBJ2-3	few	CASSYSRQVLGAQYF	TGTGCCAGCAGTTACTCGAGACAGGTCCTCGGGGCGCAGTATTTT
TRBD2	TRBV7-2	TRBJ2-3	few	CASSSSGRIMRRADTQYF	TGTGCCAGCAGCTCTAGCGGGAGGATCATGCGGCGGGCAGATACGCAGTATTTT